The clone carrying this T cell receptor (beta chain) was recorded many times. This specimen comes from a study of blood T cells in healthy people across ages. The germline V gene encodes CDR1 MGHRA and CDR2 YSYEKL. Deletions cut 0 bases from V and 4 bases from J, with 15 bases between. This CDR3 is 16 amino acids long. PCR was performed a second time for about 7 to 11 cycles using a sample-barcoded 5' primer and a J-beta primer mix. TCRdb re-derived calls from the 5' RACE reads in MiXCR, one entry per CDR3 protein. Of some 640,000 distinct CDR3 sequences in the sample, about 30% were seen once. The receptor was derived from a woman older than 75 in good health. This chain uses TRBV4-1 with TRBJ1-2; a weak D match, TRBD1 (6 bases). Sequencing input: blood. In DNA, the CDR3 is TGCGCCAGCAGCCAAGACAGTGGGGGCCTGGGCTATGGCTACACCTTC. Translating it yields CASSQDSGGLGYGYTF.